The entry below describes one T cell receptor (beta chain). What it binds is unknown. This record belongs to a study of T cells in tumors after PD-1 blockade. Looking at the study overall: A subset received ongoing vismodegib 150 mg daily alongside anti-PD-1 therapy.

Study results and limitations: Blood contained 35% to 50% of the tumor's TCR clonotypes.

The method was immunoSEQ multiplex PCR; TCRdb's version includes in-frame clones alone and lacks a portion of them. The repertoire holds 34,000 or so clones, with about three quarters as singletons. The specimen comprised PBMCs, sampled after anti-PD-1 treatment. This TCR came from a human donor with basal cell carcinoma.

The CDR3 coding sequence is TGTGCCAGCAGGGCAGGACAGATCTTTTATGGCTACACCTTC. Residues: CASRAGQIFYGYTF. The chain joins TRBV28 to TRBJ1-2; weak D call: TRBD1 (6 bases). V shed 6 bases and J shed 5 bases, with 16 bases lying between them. Germline lookup yields CDR1 MDHEN and CDR2 SYDVKM. This CDR3 region has 14 residues.